These T cell receptor beta chains were read from a single sample in a study of blood T cells in healthy people across ages. Each CDR3 protein is one row after TCRdb ran MiXCR on the 5' RACE reads. The sample has hundreds of thousands of distinct CDR3 sequences; under 25% are singletons. The specimen sequenced was blood. These receptors were taken from a man aged 65 to 85 in good health. Each CDR3 is given with its conserved first and last residue. Fields, in order: V gene, D gene, clone size, J gene, CDR3 DNA, CDR3 protein. A D gene is named only where the DNA matches it firmly. Size is stated for part of the rows, as once, few or many counts, or as a class when the clone is expanded.

v_call: TRBV10-3
d_call: TRBD2
clone_size: .
j_call: TRBJ2-1
cdr3_nt: TGTGCCATCACTAGCGGGAGAGGTGAGCAGTTCTTC
cdr3_aa: CAITSGRGEQFF

v_call: TRBV6-2/TRBV6-3
d_call: TRBD1
clone_size: .
j_call: TRBJ2-7
cdr3_nt: TGTGCCAGCAGTTACTCGAATGTGGACAGGGGTCAAACCTACGAGCAGTACTTC
cdr3_aa: CASSYSNVDRGQTYEQYF

v_call: TRBV28
d_call: .
clone_size: .
j_call: TRBJ2-7
cdr3_nt: TGTGCCAGCGTCCAGTCTTATCCCTACGAGCAGTACTTC
cdr3_aa: CASVQSYPYEQYF

v_call: TRBV7-2
d_call: .
clone_size: few
j_call: TRBJ2-7
cdr3_nt: TGTGCCAGCAGCCTCGATGCGGGGGAGCAGTACTTC
cdr3_aa: CASSLDAGEQYF

v_call: TRBV5-1
d_call: .
clone_size: .
j_call: TRBJ2-7
cdr3_nt: TGCGCCAGCAGCTTGGAGTCGGGGGCGAAGCAGTACTTC
cdr3_aa: CASSLESGAKQYF

v_call: TRBV3-1
d_call: TRBD2
clone_size: .
j_call: TRBJ2-2
cdr3_nt: TGTGCCAGCAGCCAAGATTCCCCGGGGCGGGGGGTTTGGACCGGGGAGCTGTTTTTT
cdr3_aa: CASSQDSPGRGVWTGELFF

v_call: TRBV5-5
d_call: .
clone_size: few
j_call: TRBJ2-7
cdr3_nt: TGTGCCAGCAGCTTAGATTTCTACGAGCAGTACTTC
cdr3_aa: CASSLDFYEQYF

v_call: TRBV6-2/TRBV6-3
d_call: .
clone_size: .
j_call: TRBJ2-7
cdr3_nt: TGTGCCAGCAGTTACAACAGTCCGTATAGGAGCTCCTACGAGCAGTACTTC
cdr3_aa: CASSYNSPYRSSYEQYF

v_call: TRBV28
d_call: .
clone_size: few
j_call: TRBJ1-5
cdr3_nt: TGTGCCAGCAGTTTATGGATCGGGGGTCAGAATCAGCCCCAGCATTTT
cdr3_aa: CASSLWIGGQNQPQHF

v_call: TRBV5-1
d_call: TRBD2
clone_size: few
j_call: TRBJ2-5
cdr3_nt: TGCGCCAGCAGCGTACGTCGTCCTCAGGGAGGGGAGACCCAGTACTTC
cdr3_aa: CASSVRRPQGGETQYF

v_call: TRBV12-3/TRBV12-4
d_call: TRBD2
clone_size: .
j_call: TRBJ2-1
cdr3_nt: TGTGCCAGCAGGGTCGGGACTAGCGGGATAAATGAGCAGTTCTTC
cdr3_aa: CASRVGTSGINEQFF

v_call: TRBV28
d_call: .
clone_size: .
j_call: TRBJ1-2
cdr3_nt: TGTGCCAGCAGCCGAACGAGGGGGGACTATGGCTACACCTTC
cdr3_aa: CASSRTRGDYGYTF

v_call: TRBV5-6
d_call: .
clone_size: few
j_call: TRBJ2-1
cdr3_nt: TGTGCCAGCAGCTTGAAACCGAACTCCTACAATGAGCAGTTCTTC
cdr3_aa: CASSLKPNSYNEQFF

v_call: TRBV6-1
d_call: .
clone_size: .
j_call: TRBJ1-4
cdr3_nt: TGTGCCAGCAAGGGGGGTTATAATGAAAAACTGTTTTTT
cdr3_aa: CASKGGYNEKLFF

v_call: TRBV6-2/TRBV6-3
d_call: .
clone_size: .
j_call: TRBJ2-2
cdr3_nt: TGTGCCAGCAGTACCGAAAGGGTCGGGGAGCTGTTTTTT
cdr3_aa: CASSTERVGELFF

v_call: TRBV28
d_call: TRBD2
clone_size: few
j_call: TRBJ2-5
cdr3_nt: TGTGCCAACACCCCGCTAGCGGGAGTTTGGGAGACCCAGTACTTC
cdr3_aa: CANTPLAGVWETQYF

v_call: TRBV24-1
d_call: .
clone_size: .
j_call: TRBJ1-2
cdr3_nt: TGTGCCACCAGTGATGTCTCAGGGGATAACTATGGCTACACCTTC
cdr3_aa: CATSDVSGDNYGYTF

v_call: TRBV15
d_call: .
clone_size: .
j_call: TRBJ1-2
cdr3_nt: TGTGCCACCAGCAGAGATCGCAGGGGCGTTTATGGCTACACCTTC
cdr3_aa: CATSRDRRGVYGYTF

v_call: TRBV12-3/TRBV12-4
d_call: TRBD2
clone_size: few
j_call: TRBJ2-3
cdr3_nt: TGTGCCAGCAGTTTAGAGGCGGGGGGAACCACAGATACGCAGTATTTT
cdr3_aa: CASSLEAGGTTDTQYF

v_call: TRBV30
d_call: .
clone_size: .
j_call: TRBJ1-4
cdr3_nt: TGTGCCTATGGAGGCGGGTATAATGAAAAACTGTTTTTT
cdr3_aa: CAYGGGYNEKLFF

v_call: TRBV3-1
d_call: .
clone_size: many
j_call: TRBJ2-3
cdr3_nt: TGTGCCAGCAGCCAAGCGGGAGCAGATACGCAGTATTTT
cdr3_aa: CASSQAGADTQYF

v_call: TRBV6-2/TRBV6-3
d_call: .
clone_size: .
j_call: TRBJ2-2
cdr3_nt: TGTGCCAGCAGTTTAGTGGGAGGAACGAACACCGGGGAGCTGTTTTTT
cdr3_aa: CASSLVGGTNTGELFF

v_call: TRBV12-3/TRBV12-4
d_call: TRBD1
clone_size: .
j_call: TRBJ1-2
cdr3_nt: TGTGCCAGCAGTCTCGACAGGGGGCTGGACTATGGCTACACCTTC
cdr3_aa: CASSLDRGLDYGYTF

v_call: TRBV6-6
d_call: .
clone_size: .
j_call: TRBJ2-7
cdr3_nt: TGTGCCAGCAGTTACTCTGGCCCTAAGGACGAGCAGTACTTC
cdr3_aa: CASSYSGPKDEQYF

v_call: TRBV5-6
d_call: .
clone_size: .
j_call: TRBJ2-1
cdr3_nt: TGTGCCAGCAGCGGCTTCGACGAGCAGTTCTTC
cdr3_aa: CASSGFDEQFF

v_call: TRBV7-3
d_call: .
clone_size: .
j_call: TRBJ2-3
cdr3_nt: TGTGCCAGCAGCCCACTAGCAGCAGATACGCAGTATTTT
cdr3_aa: CASSPLAADTQYF

v_call: TRBV7-3
d_call: TRBD2
clone_size: .
j_call: TRBJ2-2
cdr3_nt: TGTGCCAGCAGGGGGACTAGCAGCACCGGGGAGCTGTTTTTT
cdr3_aa: CASRGTSSTGELFF

v_call: TRBV20-1
d_call: TRBD1
clone_size: few
j_call: TRBJ2-2
cdr3_nt: TGCAGTGCTAGAGATAGAGACAGGGCCGGGGAGCTGTTTTTT
cdr3_aa: CSARDRDRAGELFF

v_call: TRBV29-1
d_call: TRBD1
clone_size: .
j_call: TRBJ2-5
cdr3_nt: TGCAGCGTACGCGAGGGGGCTTCGGGACAAGAGACCCAGTACTTC
cdr3_aa: CSVREGASGQETQYF

v_call: TRBV5-6
d_call: TRBD2
clone_size: .
j_call: TRBJ2-3
cdr3_nt: TGTGCCAGCAGCTTGCGGGCTAGCGGGAGAGCAGATACGCAGTATTTT
cdr3_aa: CASSLRASGRADTQYF

v_call: TRBV6-4
d_call: .
clone_size: few
j_call: TRBJ1-1
cdr3_nt: TGTGCCAGCAGTGACTCCGACAACACTGAAGCTTTCTTT
cdr3_aa: CASSDSDNTEAFF

v_call: TRBV12-3/TRBV12-4
d_call: TRBD2
clone_size: few
j_call: TRBJ2-1
cdr3_nt: TGTGCCAGCAGTTTTCGGACTAGCGGACCCGAGCAGTTCTTC
cdr3_aa: CASSFRTSGPEQFF

v_call: TRBV30
d_call: .
clone_size: once
j_call: TRBJ2-3
cdr3_nt: TGTGCCTGGAGTGTCGGCGGGGCTATTTCGGATACGCAGTATTTT
cdr3_aa: CAWSVGGAISDTQYF

v_call: TRBV28
d_call: .
clone_size: .
j_call: TRBJ2-7
cdr3_nt: TGTGCCAGCAGTTTATATGGTAGCGGCCCACGAGGGTCCGAGCAGTACTTC
cdr3_aa: CASSLYGSGPRGSEQYF

v_call: TRBV5-1
d_call: .
clone_size: few
j_call: TRBJ2-3
cdr3_nt: TGCGCCAGCACCCTGGGTGGGAGAACAGATACGCAGTATTTT
cdr3_aa: CASTLGGRTDTQYF

v_call: TRBV10-3
d_call: .
clone_size: many
j_call: TRBJ2-1
cdr3_nt: TGTGCCGCGAGGACTGACCCCTACAATGAGCAGTTCTTC
cdr3_aa: CAARTDPYNEQFF

v_call: TRBV20-1
d_call: TRBD1
clone_size: .
j_call: TRBJ1-5
cdr3_nt: TGCAGTGCAGCCGGGACAGTGGATCAGCCCCAGCATTTT
cdr3_aa: CSAAGTVDQPQHF

v_call: TRBV7-9
d_call: .
clone_size: .
j_call: TRBJ2-2
cdr3_nt: TGTGCCAGCACGCTAACAGGGACCACCGGGGAGCTGTTTTTT
cdr3_aa: CASTLTGTTGELFF

v_call: TRBV20-1
d_call: .
clone_size: few
j_call: TRBJ2-4
cdr3_nt: TGCGTGGGAAGGGGTACCAAAAACATTCAGTACTTC
cdr3_aa: CVGRGTKNIQYF

v_call: TRBV4-2
d_call: .
clone_size: .
j_call: TRBJ1-1
cdr3_nt: TGTGCCAGCAGCCCCGAACAGGGTGGGAACACTGAAGCTTTCTTT
cdr3_aa: CASSPEQGGNTEAFF

v_call: TRBV5-1
d_call: .
clone_size: .
j_call: TRBJ2-3
cdr3_nt: TGCGCCAGCAGCTTGGAACTGGGGGCGGGCACAGATACGCAGTATTTT
cdr3_aa: CASSLELGAGTDTQYF

v_call: TRBV20-1
d_call: TRBD2
clone_size: .
j_call: TRBJ2-7
cdr3_nt: TGCAGTGCTAGAGATGGCCGCCGGGAGGCCTACGAGCAGTACTTC
cdr3_aa: CSARDGRREAYEQYF

v_call: TRBV7-6
d_call: .
clone_size: many
j_call: TRBJ2-5
cdr3_nt: TGTGCCAGCAGCTTATCAAGGAAGGTGGAGACCCAGTACTTC
cdr3_aa: CASSLSRKVETQYF

v_call: TRBV3-1
d_call: .
clone_size: .
j_call: TRBJ2-1
cdr3_nt: TGTGCCAGCAGCCAAGGCGGGGTCAATGAGCAGTTCTTC
cdr3_aa: CASSQGGVNEQFF

v_call: TRBV6-1
d_call: .
clone_size: few
j_call: TRBJ1-5
cdr3_nt: TGTGCCAGCAGCCCGGGATCAGGAGAACAGCCCCAGCATTTT
cdr3_aa: CASSPGSGEQPQHF

v_call: TRBV9
d_call: .
clone_size: .
j_call: TRBJ2-1
cdr3_nt: TGTGCCAGCAGCCAAAAAGGTCCCGGAGCCCTGGGGTACAATGAGCAGTTCTTC
cdr3_aa: CASSQKGPGALGYNEQFF

v_call: TRBV24-1
d_call: .
clone_size: .
j_call: TRBJ1-4
cdr3_nt: TGTGCCACCCGCTCAGGATCCACTAATGAAAAACTGTTTTTT
cdr3_aa: CATRSGSTNEKLFF

v_call: TRBV5-1
d_call: .
clone_size: .
j_call: TRBJ1-1
cdr3_nt: TGCGCCAGCAGCTTCAGACGGGCGGACACTGAAGCTTTCTTT
cdr3_aa: CASSFRRADTEAFF

v_call: TRBV27
d_call: .
clone_size: .
j_call: TRBJ2-1
cdr3_nt: TGTGCCAGCAGTTTATTTAAGGGGAGCTCCTACAATGAGCAGTTCTTC
cdr3_aa: CASSLFKGSSYNEQFF

v_call: TRBV5-1
d_call: .
clone_size: few
j_call: TRBJ2-5
cdr3_nt: TGCGCCAGCAGCTTGGCCGGGGACGGGCAAGAGACCCAGTACTTC
cdr3_aa: CASSLAGDGQETQYF

v_call: TRBV20-1
d_call: TRBD1
clone_size: .
j_call: TRBJ1-5
cdr3_nt: TGCAGTGCTAGGGGGGGGACAGGGGGCAATCAGCCCCAGCATTTT
cdr3_aa: CSARGGTGGNQPQHF

v_call: TRBV18
d_call: .
clone_size: few
j_call: TRBJ2-1
cdr3_nt: TGTGCCAGCTCACCAGGGCGGTTCGAGCAGTTCTTC
cdr3_aa: CASSPGRFEQFF

v_call: TRBV2
d_call: TRBD1
clone_size: few
j_call: TRBJ1-1
cdr3_nt: TGTGCCAGCACGGGACAGGGACAGGGGAACACTGAAGCTTTCTTT
cdr3_aa: CASTGQGQGNTEAFF

v_call: TRBV27
d_call: .
clone_size: .
j_call: TRBJ2-3
cdr3_nt: TGTGCCAGCAGACTCCCAGGGACAGATACGCAGTATTTT
cdr3_aa: CASRLPGTDTQYF

v_call: TRBV4-1
d_call: TRBD2
clone_size: many
j_call: TRBJ2-1
cdr3_nt: TGCGCCAGCAGCCATTATACTAGCGGGAGCTACAATGAGCAGTTCTTC
cdr3_aa: CASSHYTSGSYNEQFF